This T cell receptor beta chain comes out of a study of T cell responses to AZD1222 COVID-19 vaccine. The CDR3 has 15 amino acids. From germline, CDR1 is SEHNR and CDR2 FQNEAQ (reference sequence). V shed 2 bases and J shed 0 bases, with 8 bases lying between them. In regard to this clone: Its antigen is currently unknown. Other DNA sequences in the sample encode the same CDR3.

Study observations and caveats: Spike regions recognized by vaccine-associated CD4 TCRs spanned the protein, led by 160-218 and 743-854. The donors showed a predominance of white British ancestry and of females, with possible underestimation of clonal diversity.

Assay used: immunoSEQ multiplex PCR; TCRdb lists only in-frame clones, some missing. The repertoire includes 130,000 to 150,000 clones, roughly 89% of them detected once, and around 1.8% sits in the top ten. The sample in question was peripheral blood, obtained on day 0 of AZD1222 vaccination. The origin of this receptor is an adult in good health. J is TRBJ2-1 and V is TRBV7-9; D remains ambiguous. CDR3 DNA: TGTGCCAGCAGCTTACCCGGTAGCTCCTACAATGAGCAGTTCTTC. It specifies CASSLPGSSYNEQFF.